The 11 T cell receptor beta chains reported below all come from one sample, sequenced in a study of control samples from healthy donors and cancer patients. Generated by immunoSEQ multiplex PCR, the TCRdb table keeps only in-frame clones and is missing some. Of about 98,000 clones listed, around 80% were seen once; the top ten hold 2% to 2.5%. The sequenced material came from blood. The receptor set was obtained from a man in his 60s in good health.

This chain uses TRBV7-9 with TRBJ1-1; TRBD1 is a possible D gene (6 bases). The CDR3 is 14 residues long. Trimming cost V 6 bases and J 4 bases, with 15 bases left between them. Germline V gives CDR1 SEHNR, CDR2 FQNEAQ (reference sequence). The CDR3 loop reads CASSTHRVPTEAFF. In DNA, the CDR3 is TGTGCCAGCAGTACCCACAGGGTTCCCACTGAAGCTTTCTTT.

The V call is TRBV13, the J call TRBJ1-2, with TRBD1 matching 8 bases. V lost 5 bases and J lost 8; bases outside the gene matches: 4. This CDR3 has 12 residues. Germline CDR1 PRHDT, CDR2 FYEKMQ (reference sequence). The CDR3 region has the DNA TGTGCCAGCAGCGTGACAGGGGTCGGCTACACCTTC. Its translation: CASSVTGVGYTF.

This chain links TRBV5-1 with TRBJ2-1; D gene ambiguous. V lost 4 bases, J lost 0 bases, and 8 bases lay in between. CDR3 length: 14 amino acids. Germline CDR1 reads SGHRS; CDR2 reads YFSETQ. CDR3 DNA sequence: TGCGCCAGCAGCAAAGACTTCTCCTACAATGAGCAGTTCTTC. As protein: CASSKDFSYNEQFF.

The gene calls are TRBV18 and TRBJ2-7, with D tentatively TRBD1 (7 bases). Trimming stripped 3 bases from V and 11 bases from J, with 14 bases between. Germline-derived CDR1 and CDR2 are KGHSH and LQKENI. This CDR3 has 12 amino acids. CDR3 loop: CASSPGQGEEYF. CDR3 DNA: TGTGCCAGCTCACCGGGCCAGGGGGAGGAGTACTTC.

This clone is medium-sized by share. The gene calls are TRBV4-1 and TRBJ2-7; 9 positions agree with TRBD1. V shed 0 bases and J 2 bases; nucleotides not matched to a gene: 5. CDR3 size: 16 residues. Germline V lookup: CDR1 MGHRA, CDR2 YSYEKL. This CDR3 is CASSQDPGDRAYEQYF. In DNA, the CDR3 is TGCGCCAGCAGCCAAGATCCGGGGGACAGGGCCTACGAGCAGTACTTC.

V and J are TRBV7-8 and TRBJ2-7, with TRBD2 matching over 10 bases. Trimming at V came to 5 bases and at J to 2 bases, leaving 6 bases not matched to a gene. Germline V gives CDR1 SGHVS, CDR2 FQNEAQ. CDR3 size: 15 residues. CDR3 nucleotide sequence: TGTGCCAGCAGCCACACTAGCGGGGCTGCCTACGAGCAGTACTTC. It yields the protein CASSHTSGAAYEQYF.

The CDR3 spells CASSAVGTPRSSYEQYF. The CDR3 region has the DNA TGTGCCAGCAGTGCGGTTGGGACGCCGAGGAGCTCCTACGAGCAGTACTTC. This sequence joins TRBV27 and TRBJ2-7, with D perhaps assigned TRBD1 or TRBD2 (5 bases each). Per germline, CDR1 MNHEY and CDR2 SMNVEV (reference sequence). V lost 5 bases, J lost 0 bases, and 20 bases lay in between. The CDR3 length is 17 residues.

This CDR3 reads CASSESGRTYNEQFF. The CDR3 nucleotides are TGTGCCAGCAGTGAAAGCGGGAGAACCTACAATGAGCAGTTCTTC. V usage is TRBV25-1 and J usage is TRBJ2-1; 8 bases align to TRBD2. The germline V gene has CDR1 MGHDK and CDR2 SYGVNS. The CDR3 extends over 15 amino acids. After removal of 2 bases from V and 2 bases from J, the junction contained 2 bases not matched to a gene.

V and J are TRBV5-5 and TRBJ1-4; 10 bases fit TRBD1. The trim removed 4 bases at V and 6 bases at J, leaving 9 bases unmatched. Germline lookup yields CDR1 SGHKS and CDR2 YYEKEE (reference sequence). There are 16 residues in the CDR3. Written as DNA, the CDR3 is TGTGCCAGCAGCGATCCCGACAGGGGGCTCCATGAAAAACTGTTTTTT. Amino acids: CASSDPDRGLHEKLFF.

The rearrangement joins TRBV6-1 to TRBJ2-2; D is unresolved. V gave up 2 bases and J gave up 4 bases, with 5 bases separating them. The length of the CDR3 is 13 residues. Germline V gene sequence: CDR1 MNHNS, CDR2 SASEGT. The CDR3 protein is CASSEITTGELFF. The CDR3, as DNA: TGTGCCAGCAGTGAAATCACCACCGGGGAGCTGTTTTTT.

CDR3 sequence: CASSPLGVGTGELFF. The CDR3 DNA reads as TGTGCCAGCAGCCCACTGGGGGTTGGCACCGGGGAGCTGTTTTTT. The rearrangement links TRBV4-2 to TRBJ2-2; D possibly uses TRBD1 or TRBD2 (5 bases each). Trimming shortened V by 4 bases and J by 4 bases, and 13 bases separated the two germline ends. CDR3 size: 15 residues. Germline values: CDR1 LGHNA, CDR2 YNFKEQ.